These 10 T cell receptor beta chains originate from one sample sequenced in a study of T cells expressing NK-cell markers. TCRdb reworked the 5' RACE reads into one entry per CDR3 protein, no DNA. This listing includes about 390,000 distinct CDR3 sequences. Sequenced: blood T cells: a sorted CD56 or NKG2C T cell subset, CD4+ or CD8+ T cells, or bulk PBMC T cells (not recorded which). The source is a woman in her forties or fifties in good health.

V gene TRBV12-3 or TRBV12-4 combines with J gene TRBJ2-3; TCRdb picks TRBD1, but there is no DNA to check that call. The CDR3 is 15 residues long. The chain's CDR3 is CASSPPRERISTQYF.

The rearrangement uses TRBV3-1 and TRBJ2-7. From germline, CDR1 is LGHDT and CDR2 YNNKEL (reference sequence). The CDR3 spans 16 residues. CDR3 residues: CASSQRLMTSSYEQYF.

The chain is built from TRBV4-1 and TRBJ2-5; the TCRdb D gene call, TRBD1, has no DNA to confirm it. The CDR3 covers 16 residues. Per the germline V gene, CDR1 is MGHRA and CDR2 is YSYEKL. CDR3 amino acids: CASSQTGTLVGETQYF.

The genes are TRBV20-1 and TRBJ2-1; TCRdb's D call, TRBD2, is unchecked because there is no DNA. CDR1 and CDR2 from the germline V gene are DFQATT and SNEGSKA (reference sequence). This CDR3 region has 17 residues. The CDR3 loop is CSARNPSGSSSYNEQFF.

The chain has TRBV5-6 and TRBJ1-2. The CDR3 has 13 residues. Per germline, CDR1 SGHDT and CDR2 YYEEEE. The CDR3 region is CASRPAGAYGYTF.

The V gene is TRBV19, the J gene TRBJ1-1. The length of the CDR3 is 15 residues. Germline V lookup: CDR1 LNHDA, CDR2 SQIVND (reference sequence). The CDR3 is CASSMSDPRYTEAFF. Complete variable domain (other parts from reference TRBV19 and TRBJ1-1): DGGITQSPKYLFRKEGQNVTLSCEQNLNHDAMYWYRQDPGQGLRLIYYSQIVNDFQKGDIAEGYSVSREKKESFPLTVTSAQKNPTAFYLCASSMSDPRYTEAFFGQGTRLTVV.

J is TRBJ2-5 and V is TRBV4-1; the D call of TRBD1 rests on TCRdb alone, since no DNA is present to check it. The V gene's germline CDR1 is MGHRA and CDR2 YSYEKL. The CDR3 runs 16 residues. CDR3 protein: CASSQSWGTGGKTQYF.

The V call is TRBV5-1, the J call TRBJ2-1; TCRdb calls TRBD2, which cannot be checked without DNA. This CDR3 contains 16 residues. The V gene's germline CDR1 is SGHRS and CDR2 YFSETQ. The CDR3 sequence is CASSWTGTTTINEQFF.

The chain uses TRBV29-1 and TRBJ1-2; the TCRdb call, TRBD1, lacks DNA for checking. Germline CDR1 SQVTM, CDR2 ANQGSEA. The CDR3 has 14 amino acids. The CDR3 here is CSVPPWDRAYGYTF.

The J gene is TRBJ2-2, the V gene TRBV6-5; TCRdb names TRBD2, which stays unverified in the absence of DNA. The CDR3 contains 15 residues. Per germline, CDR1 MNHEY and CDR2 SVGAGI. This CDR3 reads CASSSGARNTGELFF.